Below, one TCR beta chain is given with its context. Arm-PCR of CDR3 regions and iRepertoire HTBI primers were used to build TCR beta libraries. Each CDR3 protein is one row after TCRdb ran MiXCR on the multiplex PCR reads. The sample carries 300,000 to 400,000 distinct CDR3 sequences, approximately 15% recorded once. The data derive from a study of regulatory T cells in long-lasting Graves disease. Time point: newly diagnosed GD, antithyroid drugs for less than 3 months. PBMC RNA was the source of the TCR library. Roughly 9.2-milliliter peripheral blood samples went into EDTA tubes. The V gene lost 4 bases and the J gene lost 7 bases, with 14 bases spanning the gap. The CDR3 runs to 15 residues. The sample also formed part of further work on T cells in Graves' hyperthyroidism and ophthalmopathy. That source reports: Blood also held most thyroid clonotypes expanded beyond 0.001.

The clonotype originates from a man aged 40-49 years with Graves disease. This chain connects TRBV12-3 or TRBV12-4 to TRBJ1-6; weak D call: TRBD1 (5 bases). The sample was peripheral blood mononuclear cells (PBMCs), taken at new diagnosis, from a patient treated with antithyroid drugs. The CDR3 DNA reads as TGTGCCAGCAGTTCCTGGGACCACGAAAATTCACCCCTCCACTTT. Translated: CASSSWDHENSPLHF.